This TCR beta chain emerged from a study of cytomegalovirus exposure and HLA in healthy donors. Clones were sequenced by immunoSEQ multiplex PCR, and TCRdb holds only the in-frame ones, with some missing. The sample lists about 130,000 clones; more than 95% were seen once. CDR1 is SGDLS, CDR2 YYNGEE, per germline. The V and J ends lost 3 bases and 2 bases, in that order; junction bases with no gene match: 5. The CDR3 loop spans 16 amino acids. V is TRBV9 and J is TRBJ2-2, with TRBD1 identical over 9 bases. The receptor comes from a man younger than 30 in good health and CMV-seronegative. The sample taken for sequencing was PBMCs. The CDR3 DNA is TGTGCCAGCAGCGCCCGGGACAGGGTTAACACCGGGGAGCTGTTTTTT. Translating it yields CASSARDRVNTGELFF.